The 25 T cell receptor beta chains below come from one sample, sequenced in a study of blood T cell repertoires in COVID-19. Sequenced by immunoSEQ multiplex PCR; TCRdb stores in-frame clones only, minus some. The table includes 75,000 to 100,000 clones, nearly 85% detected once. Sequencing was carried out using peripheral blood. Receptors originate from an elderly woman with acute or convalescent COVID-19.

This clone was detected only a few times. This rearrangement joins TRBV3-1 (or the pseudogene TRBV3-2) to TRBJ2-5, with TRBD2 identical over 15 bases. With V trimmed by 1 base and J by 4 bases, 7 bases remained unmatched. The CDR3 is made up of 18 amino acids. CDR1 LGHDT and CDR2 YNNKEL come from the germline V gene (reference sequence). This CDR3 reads CASSQGGTSGRFGETQYF. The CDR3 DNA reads TGTGCCAGCAGCCAAGGGGGGACTAGCGGGAGGTTTGGAGAGACCCAGTACTTC.

The chain's CDR3 is CASSRSGTTDTQYF. The CDR3, as DNA: TGTGCCAGCAGTAGAAGCGGGACCACAGATACGCAGTATTTT. The genes are TRBV2 and TRBJ2-3, with 7 bases that match TRBD2. Trimming at V came to 5 bases and at J to 2 bases, leaving 4 bases not matched to a gene. The V gene's germline CDR1 is SNHLY and CDR2 FYNNEI. The CDR3 contains 14 residues.

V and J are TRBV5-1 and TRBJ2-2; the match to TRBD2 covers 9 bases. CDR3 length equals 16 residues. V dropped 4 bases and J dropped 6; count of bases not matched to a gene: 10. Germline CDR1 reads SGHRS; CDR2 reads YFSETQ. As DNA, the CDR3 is TGCGCCAGCAGCGCCGACTTAGCGGGAGTCGCCGGGGAGCTGTTTTTT. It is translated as CASSADLAGVAGELFF.

The CDR3 here is CASSVVASTDTQYF. DNA of the CDR3: TGTGCCAGCAGCGTAGTGGCTAGCACAGATACGCAGTATTTT. The chain recombines TRBV9 with TRBJ2-3; D not certain. This CDR3 is 14 amino acids long. From germline, CDR1 is SGDLS and CDR2 YYNGEE. Trimming took 0 bases from V and 0 from J, leaving 5 bases between them.

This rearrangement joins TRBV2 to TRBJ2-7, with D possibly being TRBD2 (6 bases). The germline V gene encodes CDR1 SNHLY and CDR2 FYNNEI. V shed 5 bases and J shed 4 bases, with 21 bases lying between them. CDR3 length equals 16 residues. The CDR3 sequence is CASSPGRLAEGYEQYF. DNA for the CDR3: TGTGCCAGCAGTCCTGGGAGGTTAGCGGAGGGGTACGAGCAGTACTTC.

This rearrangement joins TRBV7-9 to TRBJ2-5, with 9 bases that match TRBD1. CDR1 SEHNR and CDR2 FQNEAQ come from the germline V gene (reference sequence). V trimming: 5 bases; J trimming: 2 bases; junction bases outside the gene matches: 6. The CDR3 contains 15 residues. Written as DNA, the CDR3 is TGTGCCAGCAGCGTCTCAGACAGGGGGCAAGAGACCCAGTACTTC. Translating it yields CASSVSDRGQETQYF.

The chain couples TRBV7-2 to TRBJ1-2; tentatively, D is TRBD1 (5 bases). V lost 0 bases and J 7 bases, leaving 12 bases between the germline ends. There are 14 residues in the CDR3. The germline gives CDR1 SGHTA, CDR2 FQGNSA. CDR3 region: CASSLAGTYRGYTF. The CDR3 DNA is TGTGCCAGCAGCTTAGCAGGGACTTACCGTGGCTACACCTTC.

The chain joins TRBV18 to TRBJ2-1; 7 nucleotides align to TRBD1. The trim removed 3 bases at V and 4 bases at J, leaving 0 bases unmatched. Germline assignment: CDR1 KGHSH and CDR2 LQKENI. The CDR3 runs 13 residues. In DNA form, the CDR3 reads TGTGCCAGCTCACCGGGACAGTACAATGAGCAGTTCTTC. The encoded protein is CASSPGQYNEQFF.

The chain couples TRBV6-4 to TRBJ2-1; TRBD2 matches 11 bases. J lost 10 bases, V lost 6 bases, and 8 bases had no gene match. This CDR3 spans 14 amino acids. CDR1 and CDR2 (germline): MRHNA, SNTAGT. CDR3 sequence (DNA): TGTGCCAGCAGCGGAGTAGCGGGAGGGCCGGAGCAGTTCTTC. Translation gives CASSGVAGGPEQFF.

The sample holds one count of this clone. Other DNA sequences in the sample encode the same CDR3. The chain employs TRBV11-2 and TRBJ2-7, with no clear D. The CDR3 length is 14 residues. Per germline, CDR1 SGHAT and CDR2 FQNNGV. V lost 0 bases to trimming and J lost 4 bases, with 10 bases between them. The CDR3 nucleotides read TGTGCCAGCAGCTTAGATCCCCCCGGGTACGAGCAGTACTTC. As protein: CASSLDPPGYEQYF.

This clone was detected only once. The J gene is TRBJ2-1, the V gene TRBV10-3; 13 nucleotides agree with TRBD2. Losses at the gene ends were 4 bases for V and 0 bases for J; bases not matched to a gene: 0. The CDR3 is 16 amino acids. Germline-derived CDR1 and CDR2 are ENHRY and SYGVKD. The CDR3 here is CAISGTSGSSYNEQFF. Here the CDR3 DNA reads TGTGCCATCAGTGGGACTAGCGGGAGCTCCTACAATGAGCAGTTCTTC.

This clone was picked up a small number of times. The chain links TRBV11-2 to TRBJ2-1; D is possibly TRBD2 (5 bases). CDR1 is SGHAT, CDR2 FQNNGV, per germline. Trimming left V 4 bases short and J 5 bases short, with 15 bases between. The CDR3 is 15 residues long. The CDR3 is CASSSGPGTHNEQFF. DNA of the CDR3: TGTGCCAGCAGCTCCGGCCCGGGAACCCACAATGAGCAGTTCTTC.

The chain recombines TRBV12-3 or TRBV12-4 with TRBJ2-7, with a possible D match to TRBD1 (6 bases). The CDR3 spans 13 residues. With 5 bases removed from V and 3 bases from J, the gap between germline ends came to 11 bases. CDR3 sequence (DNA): TGTGCCAGCAGTCCTGGACAGATCTACGAGCAGTACTTC. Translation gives CASSPGQIYEQYF.

CDR3 nucleotides: TGTGCCAGCAGCTTAGAAGGGAGGGCCGGGGAGCAGTACTTC. Its translation: CASSLEGRAGEQYF. This rearrangement joins TRBV11-3 to TRBJ2-7; 7 bases fit TRBD2. Losses at the gene ends were 0 bases for V and 7 bases for J; bases not matched to a gene: 6. The V gene's germline CDR1 is SGHNT and CDR2 YENEEA. The CDR3 is 14 amino acids. Combining the CDR3 with reference TRBV11-3 and TRBJ2-7 gives the whole variable domain EAGVVQSPRYKIIEKKQPVAFWCNPISGHNTLYWYLQNLGQGPELLIRYENEEAVDDSQLPKDRFSAERLKGVDSTLKIQPAELGDSAVYLCASSLEGRAGEQYFGPGTRLTVT.

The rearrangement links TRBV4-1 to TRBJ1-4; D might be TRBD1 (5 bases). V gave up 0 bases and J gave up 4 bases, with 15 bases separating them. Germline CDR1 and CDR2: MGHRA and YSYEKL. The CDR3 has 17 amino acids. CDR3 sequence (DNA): TGCGCCAGCAGCCAAGACGGGGGTAGTCCCTATAATGAAAAACTGTTTTTT. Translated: CASSQDGGSPYNEKLFF.

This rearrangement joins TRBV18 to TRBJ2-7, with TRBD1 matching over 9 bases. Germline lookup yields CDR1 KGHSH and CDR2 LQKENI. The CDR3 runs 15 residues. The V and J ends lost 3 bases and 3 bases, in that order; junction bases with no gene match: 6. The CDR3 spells CASSPWTGVNYEQYF. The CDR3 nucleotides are TGTGCCAGCTCACCCTGGACAGGGGTTAACTACGAGCAGTACTTC.

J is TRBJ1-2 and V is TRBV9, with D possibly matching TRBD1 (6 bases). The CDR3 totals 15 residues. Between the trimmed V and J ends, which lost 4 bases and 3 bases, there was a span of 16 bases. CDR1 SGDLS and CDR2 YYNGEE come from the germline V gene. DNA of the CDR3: TGTGCCAGCAGCCCCAGGAGTGGGGGCTACTATGGCTACACCTTC. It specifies CASSPRSGGYYGYTF.

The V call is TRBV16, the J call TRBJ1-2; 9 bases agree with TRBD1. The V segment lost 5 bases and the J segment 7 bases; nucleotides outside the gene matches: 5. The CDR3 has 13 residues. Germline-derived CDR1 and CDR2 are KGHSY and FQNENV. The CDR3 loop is CASSKRTGVGYTF. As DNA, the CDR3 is TGTGCCAGCAGCAAGAGGACAGGGGTTGGCTACACCTTC.

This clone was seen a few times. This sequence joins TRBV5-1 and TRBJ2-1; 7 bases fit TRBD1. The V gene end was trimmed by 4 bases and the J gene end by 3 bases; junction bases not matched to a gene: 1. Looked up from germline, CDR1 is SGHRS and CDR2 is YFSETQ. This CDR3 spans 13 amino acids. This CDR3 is CASSRQGYNEQFF. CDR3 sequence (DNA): TGCGCCAGCAGCCGACAGGGCTACAATGAGCAGTTCTTC.

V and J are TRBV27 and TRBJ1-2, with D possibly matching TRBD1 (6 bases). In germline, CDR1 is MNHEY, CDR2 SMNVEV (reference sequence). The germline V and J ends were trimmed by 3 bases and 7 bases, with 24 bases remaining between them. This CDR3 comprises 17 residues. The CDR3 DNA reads TGTGCCAGCAGTTTTTCGGGGACAATGCAAGTAAGGGGTGGCTACACCTTC. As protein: CASSFSGTMQVRGGYTF.

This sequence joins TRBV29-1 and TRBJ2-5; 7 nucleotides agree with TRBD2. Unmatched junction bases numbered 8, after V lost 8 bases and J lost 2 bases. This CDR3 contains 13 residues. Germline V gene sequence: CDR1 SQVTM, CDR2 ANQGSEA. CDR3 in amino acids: CSWGPGLQETQYF. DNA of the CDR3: TGCAGCTGGGGACCGGGACTACAAGAGACCCAGTACTTC.

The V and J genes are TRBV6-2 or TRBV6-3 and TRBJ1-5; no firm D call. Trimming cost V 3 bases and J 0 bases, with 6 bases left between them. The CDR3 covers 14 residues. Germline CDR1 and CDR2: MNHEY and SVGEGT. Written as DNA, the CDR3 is TGTGCCAGCAGTTATTTAGATAGCAATCAGCCCCAGCATTTT. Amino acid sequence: CASSYLDSNQPQHF.

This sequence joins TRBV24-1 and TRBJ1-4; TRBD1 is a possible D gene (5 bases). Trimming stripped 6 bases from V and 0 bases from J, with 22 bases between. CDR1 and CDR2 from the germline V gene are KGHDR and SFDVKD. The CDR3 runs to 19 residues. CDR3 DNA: TGTGCCACCAGTTTCGCTTACAGGAAAACGAACGCAACTAATGAAAAACTGTTTTTT. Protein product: CATSFAYRKTNATNEKLFF.

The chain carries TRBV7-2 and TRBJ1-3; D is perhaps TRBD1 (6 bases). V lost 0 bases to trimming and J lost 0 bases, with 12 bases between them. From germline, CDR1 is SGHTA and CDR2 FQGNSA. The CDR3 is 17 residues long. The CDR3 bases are TGTGCCAGCAGCTTAGCTCTGGGACATTCCTCTGGAAACACCATATATTTT. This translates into CASSLALGHSSGNTIYF.

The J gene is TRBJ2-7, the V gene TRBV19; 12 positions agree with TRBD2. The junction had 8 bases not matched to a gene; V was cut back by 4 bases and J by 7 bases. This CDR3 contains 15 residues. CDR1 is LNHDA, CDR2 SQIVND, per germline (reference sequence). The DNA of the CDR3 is TGTGCCAGTAGTACCCTAGCGGGAGGGCCGGGGGAGCAGTACTTC. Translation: CASSTLAGGPGEQYF.